This TCR beta chain came from a study of T cells in Graves' hyperthyroidism and ophthalmopathy. Regions amplified from RNA transcripts were the TCR beta CDR3 regions. A first-round RT-PCR of the TCR CDR3 used the HTBI primer set. A single record per CDR3 protein comes from TCRdb applying MiXCR to the multiplex PCR reads. This table has hundreds of thousands of distinct CDR3 sequences, about 16% appearing once. This clonotype was recorded many times. Its specificity is not known. Study results and limitations: Blood also held most thyroid clonotypes expanded beyond 0.001.

Patients having uncontrolled infection, another autoimmune disease, pregnancy or lactation were not included. Germline V gene sequence: CDR1 SGHAT, CDR2 FQNNGV. The trim removed 4 bases at V and 0 bases at J, leaving 4 bases unmatched. This CDR3 spans 18 amino acids. Sequenced: blood. The chain links TRBV11-2 to TRBJ2-6; 12 nucleotides align to TRBD2. The origin of this receptor is a woman in her 40s with Graves' ophthalmopathy. The CDR3 nucleotides are TGTGCCAGCAGCTCCTCGGGACTAGCGGGCTCTGGGGCCAACGTCCTGACTTTC. This encodes CASSSSGLAGSGANVLTF.